This T cell receptor (beta chain) was obtained from a study of blood T cell repertoires in COVID-19 (dated by TCRdb to between 2020 and 2021). In terms of the full investigation: The collaborator samples originated in the United States, Italy and Spain and spanned the acute and convalescent phases of COVID-19. The material from the prospective study consisted of cDNA or gDNA derived from T cells, B-cell-depleted T cells, or PBMCs. The repertoires were released in a freely available public database meant as a resource for research on the immune response to SARS-CoV-2. Samples were obtained from the ongoing ImmuneRACE study (first 160 participants) and from 1,254 subjects provided by 6 global collaborators. Where available, HLA class I and class II types were taken from metadata supplied by the sample provider and were not determined by assay-based typing. A de-identified subject ID, COVID-19 status, age in years and sex were almost always included in the sample metadata. The dataset comprised deeply sampled blood TCRbeta repertoires from subjects exposed to, actively infected with, or recovered from COVID-19.

What the study reported, not specific to this receptor: The amount of clinical and demographic metadata varied by source and participant and was provided uncurated.

CDR1 and CDR2 (SGDLS, YYNGEE) derive from the germline V gene. Germline trimming amounts to 4 bases on V and 4 bases on J, with 9 as the count of junction bases outside the gene matches. From the cysteine up to the phenylalanine, the CDR3 has a length of 17 residues. The sequence is cut down to CDR3 DNA, 51 bases in frame from base 1. The collaborating institutions used their own protocols to collect whole blood in K2EDTA tubes. For TCRbeta analysis, collaborator samples were shipped as frozen whole blood, as isolated PBMCs, or as DNA extracted from either sample type. TCRbeta CDR3 regions were amplified from genomic DNA using the immunoSEQ Assay, a bias-controlled multiplex PCR. The authors' analysis ran thus. The number of nucleated cells in each sample was estimated from the amplification of reference gene primers within the assay. To quantify the absolute abundance of each unique TCRbeta CDR3 rearrangement, sequence reads were collapsed and filtered. For each sample, productive Simpson clonality was calculated by taking the square root of Simpson's diversity index across productive rearrangements. In TCRdb, the immuneACCESS table is reduced to in-frame sequences with V and J assigned. These tables do not hold every clone; where another copy was compared, an unresolved V gene accounts for under half, and the others remain unexplained. V and J calls and clone size come straight from that table; D and trimming were deduced from the DNA. For this sample the table gives approximately 11,000 clones, of which 75% to 90% were detected only once. The top ten constitute approximately 7.6% of the sample.

Turning to this clone: This receptor's antigen is unknown. Per-base quality was not reported, and no clone a single base away is much larger than it.

Sequencing used peripheral blood. In this chain, TRBV9 is recombined with TRBJ2-2; 11 bases in the junction line up with TRBD2. The sequence came from an older man with active COVID-19. The DNA is as follows: TGTGCCAGCAGCCCTCGACTAGCGGGGTGGGTCACCGGGGAGCTGTTTTTT. The translation is CASSPRLAGWVTGELFF.